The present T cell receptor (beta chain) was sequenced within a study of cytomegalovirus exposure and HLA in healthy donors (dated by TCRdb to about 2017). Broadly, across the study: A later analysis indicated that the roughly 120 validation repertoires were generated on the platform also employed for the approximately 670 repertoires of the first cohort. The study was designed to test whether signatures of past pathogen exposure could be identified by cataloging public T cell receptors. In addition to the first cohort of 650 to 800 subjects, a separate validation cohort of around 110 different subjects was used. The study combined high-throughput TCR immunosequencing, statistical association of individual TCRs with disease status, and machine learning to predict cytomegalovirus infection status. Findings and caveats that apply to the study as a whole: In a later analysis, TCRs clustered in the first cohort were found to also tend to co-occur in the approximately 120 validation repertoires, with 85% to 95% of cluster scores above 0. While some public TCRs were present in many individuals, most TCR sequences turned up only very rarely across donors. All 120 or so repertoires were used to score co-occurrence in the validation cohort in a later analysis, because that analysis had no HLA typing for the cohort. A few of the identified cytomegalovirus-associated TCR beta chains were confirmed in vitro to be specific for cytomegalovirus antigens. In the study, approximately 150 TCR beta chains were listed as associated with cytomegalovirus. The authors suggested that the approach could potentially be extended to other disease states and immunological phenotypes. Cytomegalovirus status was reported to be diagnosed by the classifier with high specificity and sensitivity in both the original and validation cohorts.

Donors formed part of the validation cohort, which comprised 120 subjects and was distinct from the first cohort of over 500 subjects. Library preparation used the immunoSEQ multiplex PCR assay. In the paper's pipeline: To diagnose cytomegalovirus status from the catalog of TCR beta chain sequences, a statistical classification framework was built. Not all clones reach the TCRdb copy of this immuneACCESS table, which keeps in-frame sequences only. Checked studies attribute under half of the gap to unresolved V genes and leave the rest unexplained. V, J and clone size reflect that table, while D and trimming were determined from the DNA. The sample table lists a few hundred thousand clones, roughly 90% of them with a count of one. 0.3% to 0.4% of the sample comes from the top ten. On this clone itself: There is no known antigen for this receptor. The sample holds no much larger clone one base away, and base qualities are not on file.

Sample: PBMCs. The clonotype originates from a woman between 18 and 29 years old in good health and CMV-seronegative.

CDR3 reads: CASSQDPVGQLNNSPLHF. The nucleotide sequence reads TGCGCCAGCAGCCAGGACCCCGTGGGACAGCTAAATAATTCACCCCTCCACTTT. The chain joins TRBV4-1 to TRBJ1-6; TRBD1 matches 7 bases in the middle. Trimming removed 3 bases from V and 5 bases from J; the gene matches leave 13 bases unexplained. The CDR3 runs 18 residues from the cysteine to the phenylalanine. The CDR3 DNA has 54 bases and is translated from base 1. Per the germline V gene, MGHRA is the CDR1 and YSYEKL is the CDR2.